This entry lists 7 T cell receptor beta chains sequenced from one sample in a study of T cells after somatic rescue of genetic block (dated by TCRdb to the early 2020s). The library was obtained by the immunoSEQ multiplex PCR assay. The immuneACCESS repertoire file appears here via TCRdb, limited to in-frame rearrangements. These files lack a portion of the clones; in checked studies, under half of the deficit traces to unresolved V genes, and the cause of the others is not known. Counted in this sample were some 74,000 clones; under 95% of them appeared once. About 3% of the sample goes to the ten largest clones. Source material: peripheral blood mononuclear cells (PBMCs). The receptor source for this set is a man aged 25 to 40.

V gene TRBV5-6 combines with J gene TRBJ1-1; no definite D call. The CDR3 covers 16 residues. Germline V gene lookup returns CDR1 SGHDT and CDR2 YYEEEE. V lost 2 bases and J lost 0, with 14 bases in between. The CDR3 sequence: CASSFPPRDMNTEAFF. As DNA, the CDR3 is TGTGCCAGCAGCTTCCCCCCCAGAGACATGAACACTGAAGCTTTCTTT. Full variable domain (outside the CDR3, taken from reference TRBV5-6 and TRBJ1-1): DAGVTQSPTHLIKTRGQQVTLRCSPKSGHDTVSWYQQALGQGPQFIFQYYEEEERQRGNFPDRFSGHQFPNYSSELNVNALLLGDSALYLCASSFPPRDMNTEAFFGQGTRLTVV.

This clone was picked up one time. The rearrangement joins TRBV7-3 to TRBJ2-3; D not certain. CDR3 length: 14 amino acids. V was pared by 5 bases and J by 0 bases, with 9 bases between. Germline V lookup: CDR1 SGHTA, CDR2 FQGTGA. The CDR3 DNA sequence: TGTGCCAGCAGCCTGGACGTTAGCACAGATACGCAGTATTTT. This gives the protein CASSLDVSTDTQYF.

The chain uses TRBV18 and TRBJ1-2, with no clear D. Trimming took off 4 bases at V and 8 bases at J, with 14 bases between the two ends. Germline assignment: CDR1 KGHSH and CDR2 LQKENI. The CDR3 length is 13 residues. This CDR3 reads CASSLTTTEGYTF. The CDR3 region has the DNA TGTGCCAGCTCACTAACCACGACGGAAGGCTACACCTTC.

The J gene is TRBJ1-1, the V gene TRBV6-1; TRBD1 aligns across 7 bases. The V gene's germline CDR1 is MNHNS and CDR2 SASEGT. The V and J ends lost 5 bases and 0 bases, in that order; junction bases with no gene match: 6. This CDR3 has 15 amino acids. The CDR3 here is CASSKGQTMNTEAFF. CDR3 coding DNA: TGTGCCAGCAGTAAGGGACAGACGATGAACACTGAAGCTTTCTTT.

The chain carries TRBV6-1 and TRBJ1-6; 7 nucleotides match TRBD1. Germline CDR1 MNHNS, CDR2 SASEGT. V lost 3 bases and J lost 4; bases outside the gene matches: 9. The CDR3 contains 17 residues. CDR3 sequence: CASSEPTGLRYNSPLHF. The DNA for the CDR3 is TGTGCCAGCAGTGAGCCGACAGGGCTTAGGTATAATTCACCCCTCCACTTT.

This chain's CDR3 is CASRLDTDTQYF. In DNA form, the CDR3 reads TGTGCCAGCAGGTTGGACACAGATACGCAGTATTTT. V is TRBV2 and J is TRBJ2-3; D is unclear. V was pared by 6 bases and J by 2 bases, with 6 bases between. Germline V gene sequence: CDR1 SNHLY, CDR2 FYNNEI. The CDR3 is 12 amino acids. The whole variable domain, filled in from reference TRBV2 and TRBJ2-3, reads EPEVTQTPSHQVTQMGQEVILRCVPISNHLYFYWYRQILGQKVEFLVSFYNNEISEKSEIFDDQFSVERPDGSNFTLKIRSTKLEDSAMYFCASRLDTDTQYFGPGTRLTVL.

The genes are TRBV5-1 and TRBJ2-7, with D possibly being TRBD1 (6 bases). Trimming cost V 1 base and J 2 bases, with 16 bases left between them. This CDR3 is built from 16 residues. Looked up from germline, CDR1 is SGHRS and CDR2 is YFSETQ. CDR3 DNA: TGCGCCAGCAGCTTGTCCCCTCTGGACAGTACCTACGAGCAGTACTTC. The encoded protein is CASSLSPLDSTYEQYF.